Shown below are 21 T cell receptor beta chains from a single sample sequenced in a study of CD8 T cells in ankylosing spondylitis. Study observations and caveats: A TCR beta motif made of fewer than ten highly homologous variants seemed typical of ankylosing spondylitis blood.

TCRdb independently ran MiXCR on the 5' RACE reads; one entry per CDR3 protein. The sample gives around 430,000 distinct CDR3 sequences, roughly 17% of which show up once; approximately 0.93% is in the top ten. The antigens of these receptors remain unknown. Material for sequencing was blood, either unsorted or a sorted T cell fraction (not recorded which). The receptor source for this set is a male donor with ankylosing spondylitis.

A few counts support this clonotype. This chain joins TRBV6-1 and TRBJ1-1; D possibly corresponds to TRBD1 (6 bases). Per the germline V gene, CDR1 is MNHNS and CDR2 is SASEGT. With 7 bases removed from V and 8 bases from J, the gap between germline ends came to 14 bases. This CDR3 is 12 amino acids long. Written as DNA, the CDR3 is TGTGCCAGCAACGGAGACAGGACCGAAGCTTTCTTT. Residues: CASNGDRTEAFF.

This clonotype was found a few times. CDR3 DNA: TGTGCCAGCAGCTCCAACGTGAACACTGAAGCTTTCTTT. Its protein product is CASSSNVNTEAFF. V gene TRBV21-1 combines with J gene TRBJ1-1. TRBV21-1 is a recognized pseudogene. This CDR3 region has 13 residues.

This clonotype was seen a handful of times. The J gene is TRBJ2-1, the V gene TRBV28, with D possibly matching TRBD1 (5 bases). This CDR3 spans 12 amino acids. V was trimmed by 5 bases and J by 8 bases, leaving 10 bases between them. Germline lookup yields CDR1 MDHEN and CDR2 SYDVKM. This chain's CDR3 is CASSTQVYEQFF. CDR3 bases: TGTGCCAGCAGTACACAGGTATATGAGCAGTTCTTC. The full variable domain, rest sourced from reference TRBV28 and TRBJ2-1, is DVKVTQSSRYLVKRTGEKVFLECVQDMDHENMFWYRQDPGLGLRLIYFSYDVKMKEKGDIPEGYSVSREKKERFSLILESASTNQTSMYLCASSTQVYEQFFGPGTRLTVL.

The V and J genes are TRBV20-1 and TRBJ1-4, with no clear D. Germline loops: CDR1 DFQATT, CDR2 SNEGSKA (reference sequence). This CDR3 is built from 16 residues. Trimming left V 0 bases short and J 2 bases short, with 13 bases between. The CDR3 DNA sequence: TGCAGTGCTAGAGATCTTGGTCACAGTACTAATGAAAAACTGTTTTTT. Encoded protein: CSARDLGHSTNEKLFF.

The CDR3 spells CASSSGDSRSGANVLTF. CDR3 sequence (DNA): TGTGCCAGCAGTTCCGGGGACTCACGCTCTGGGGCCAACGTCCTGACTTTC. This rearrangement joins TRBV12-3 or TRBV12-4 to TRBJ2-6; D is perhaps TRBD2 (6 bases). The V end lost 4 bases, the J end lost 0 bases, and 13 bases lay between the germline ends. This CDR3 spans 17 amino acids.

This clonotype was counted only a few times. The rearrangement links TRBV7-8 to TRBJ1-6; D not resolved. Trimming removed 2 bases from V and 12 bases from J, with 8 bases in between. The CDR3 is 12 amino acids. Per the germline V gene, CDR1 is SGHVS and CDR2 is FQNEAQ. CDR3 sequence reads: CASSLTDGPLHF. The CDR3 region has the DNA TGTGCCAGCAGCTTAACCGATGGACCCCTCCACTTT.

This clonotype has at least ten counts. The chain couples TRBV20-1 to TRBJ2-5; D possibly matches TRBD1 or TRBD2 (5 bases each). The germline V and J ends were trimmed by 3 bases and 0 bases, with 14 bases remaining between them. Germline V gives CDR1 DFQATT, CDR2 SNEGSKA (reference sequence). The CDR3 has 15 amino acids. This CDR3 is CSASWDALYQETQYF. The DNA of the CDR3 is TGCAGTGCTAGCTGGGACGCGCTGTACCAAGAGACCCAGTACTTC.

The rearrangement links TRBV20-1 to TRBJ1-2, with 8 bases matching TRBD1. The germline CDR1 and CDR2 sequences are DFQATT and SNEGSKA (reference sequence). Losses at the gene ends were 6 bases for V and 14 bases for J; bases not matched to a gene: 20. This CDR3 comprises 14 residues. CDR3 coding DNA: TGCAGTGCCCCTCGCGGGGGGACAGGCCGTTCTGGGACCTTC. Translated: CSAPRGGTGRSGTF.

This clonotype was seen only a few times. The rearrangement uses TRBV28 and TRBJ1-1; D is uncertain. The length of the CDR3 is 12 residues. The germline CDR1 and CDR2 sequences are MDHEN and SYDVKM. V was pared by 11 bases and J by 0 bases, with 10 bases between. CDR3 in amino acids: CASRGLNTEAFF. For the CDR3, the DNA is TGTGCCTCCCGAGGTTTGAACACTGAAGCTTTCTTT. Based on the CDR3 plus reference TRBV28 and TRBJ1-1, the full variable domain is DVKVTQSSRYLVKRTGEKVFLECVQDMDHENMFWYRQDPGLGLRLIYFSYDVKMKEKGDIPEGYSVSREKKERFSLILESASTNQTSMYLCASRGLNTEAFFGQGTRLTVV.

In DNA form, the CDR3 reads TGCGCCAGCAGCCGCCAACAGGAGGGCGATGAGCAGTTCTTC. As protein: CASSRQQEGDEQFF. The rearrangement uses TRBV4-1 and TRBJ2-1, with a tentative D call TRBD2 (6 bases). CDR1 is MGHRA and CDR2 is YSYEKL in the germline V gene. The CDR3 contains 14 residues. V was cut by 4 bases and J by 8 bases, with 15 bases left in between.

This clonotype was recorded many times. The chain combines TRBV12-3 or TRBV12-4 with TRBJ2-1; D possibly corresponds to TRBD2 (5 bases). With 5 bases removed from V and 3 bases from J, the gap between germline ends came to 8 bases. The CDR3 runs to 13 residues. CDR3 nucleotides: TGTGCCAGCAGTCCCACTAGCTACAATGAGCAGTTCTTC. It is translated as CASSPTSYNEQFF.

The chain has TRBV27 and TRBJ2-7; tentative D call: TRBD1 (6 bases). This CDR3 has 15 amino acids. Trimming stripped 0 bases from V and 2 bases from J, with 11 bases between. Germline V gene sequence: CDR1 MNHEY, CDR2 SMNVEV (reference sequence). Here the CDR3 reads CASSLSVTGAYEQYF. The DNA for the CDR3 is TGTGCCAGCAGTTTATCGGTGACAGGTGCCTACGAGCAGTACTTC.

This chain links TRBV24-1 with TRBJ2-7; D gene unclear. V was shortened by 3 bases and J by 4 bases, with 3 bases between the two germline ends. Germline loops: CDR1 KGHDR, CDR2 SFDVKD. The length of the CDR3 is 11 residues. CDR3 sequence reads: CATSDEYEQYF. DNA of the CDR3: TGTGCCACCAGTGATGAATACGAGCAGTACTTC.

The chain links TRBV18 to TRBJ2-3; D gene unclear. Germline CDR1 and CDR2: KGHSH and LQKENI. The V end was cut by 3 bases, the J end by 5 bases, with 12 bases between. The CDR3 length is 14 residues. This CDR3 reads CASSPDQVQDTQYF. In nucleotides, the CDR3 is TGTGCCAGCTCACCGGATCAGGTACAAGATACGCAGTATTTT.

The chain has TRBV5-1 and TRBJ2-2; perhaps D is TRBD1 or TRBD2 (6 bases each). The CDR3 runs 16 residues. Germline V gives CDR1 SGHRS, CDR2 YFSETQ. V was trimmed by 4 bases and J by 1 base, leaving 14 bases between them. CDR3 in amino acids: CASSQQGGGNTGELFF. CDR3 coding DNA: TGCGCCAGCAGCCAACAGGGAGGAGGGAACACCGGGGAGCTGTTTTTT.

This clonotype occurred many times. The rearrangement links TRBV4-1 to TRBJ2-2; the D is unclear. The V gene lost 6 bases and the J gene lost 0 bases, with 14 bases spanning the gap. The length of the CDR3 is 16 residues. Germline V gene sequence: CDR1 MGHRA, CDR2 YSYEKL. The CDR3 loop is CASSPPRGANTGELFF. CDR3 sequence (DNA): TGCGCCAGCAGTCCACCACGCGGAGCGAACACCGGGGAGCTGTTTTTT.

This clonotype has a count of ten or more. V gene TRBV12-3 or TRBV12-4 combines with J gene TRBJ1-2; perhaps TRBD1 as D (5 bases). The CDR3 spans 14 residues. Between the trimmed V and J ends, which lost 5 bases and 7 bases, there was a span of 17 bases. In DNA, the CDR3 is TGTGCCAGCAGTGTCTCGGGGACGTCGGTTGGCTACACCTTC. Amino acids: CASSVSGTSVGYTF.

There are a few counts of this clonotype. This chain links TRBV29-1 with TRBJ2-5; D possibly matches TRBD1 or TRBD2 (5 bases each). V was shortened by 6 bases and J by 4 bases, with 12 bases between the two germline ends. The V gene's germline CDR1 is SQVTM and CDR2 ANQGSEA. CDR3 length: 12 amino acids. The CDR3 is CSVSLGVETQYF. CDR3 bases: TGCAGCGTGTCGTTGGGGGTAGAGACCCAGTACTTC.

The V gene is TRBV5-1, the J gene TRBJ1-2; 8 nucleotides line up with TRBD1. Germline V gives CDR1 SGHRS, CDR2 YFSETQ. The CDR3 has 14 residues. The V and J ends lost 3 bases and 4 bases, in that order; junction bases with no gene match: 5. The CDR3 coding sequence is TGCGCCAGCAGCTGGGGGGACAGGCCCTATGGCTACACCTTC. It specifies CASSWGDRPYGYTF.

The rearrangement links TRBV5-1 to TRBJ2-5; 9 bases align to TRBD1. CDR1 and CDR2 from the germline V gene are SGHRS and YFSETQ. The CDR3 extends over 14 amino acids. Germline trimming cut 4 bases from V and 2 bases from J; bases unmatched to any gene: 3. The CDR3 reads CASSRGTGQETQYF. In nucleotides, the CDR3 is TGCGCCAGCAGCCGAGGGACAGGGCAAGAGACCCAGTACTTC.

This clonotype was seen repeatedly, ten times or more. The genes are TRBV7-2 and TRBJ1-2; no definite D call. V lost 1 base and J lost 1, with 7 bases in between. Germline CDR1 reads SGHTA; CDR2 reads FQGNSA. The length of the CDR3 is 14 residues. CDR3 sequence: CASSLVHSNYGYTF. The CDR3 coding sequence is TGTGCCAGCAGCTTAGTTCACAGTAACTATGGCTACACCTTC. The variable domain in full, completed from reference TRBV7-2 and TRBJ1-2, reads GAGVSQSPSNKVTEKGKDVELRCDPISGHTALYWYRQSLGQGLEFLIYFQGNSAPDKSGLPSDRFSAERTGGSVSTLTIQRTQQEDSAVYLCASSLVHSNYGYTFGSGTRLTVV.